Listed below are T cell receptor beta chains from one sample, sequenced in a study of T cell responses to AZD1222 COVID-19 vaccine. Profiled with immunoSEQ multiplex PCR; TCRdb holds only in-frame clones, not every one. Of 85,000 to 130,000 clones listed, around 91% are singletons. Sequences were derived from peripheral blood, sampled 28 days after the second AZD1222 dose. The receptors derive from an adult who received the AZD1222 COVID-19 vaccine. Each CDR3 is given without its conserved first and last residue. Some rows have no size entry. The others give once, few or many, or a class for an expanded clone.

>.|TRBV4-3|TRBJ1-6
ASSQDREWGNSPLH
>.|TRBV10-1|TRBJ2-1
ASSEVGSLDNEQF
>.|TRBV7-9|TRBJ1-6
ASSLTENANSPLH
>.|TRBV11-2|TRBJ2-7
ASSLTSGVYEQY
>.|TRBV7-9|TRBJ1-2
ASSFTVARGERYT
>.|TRBV5-1|TRBJ1-2
ASSLAGQGETYT
>once|TRBV6-5|TRBJ2-7
ASSYSRRGGYEQY
>.|TRBV6-5|TRBJ2-7
ASSLTGGWRREQY
>.|TRBV5-1|TRBJ1-5
ASSSPGQGADSNQPQH
>.|TRBV6-5|TRBJ2-7
ASSFRGEQY
>once|TRBV3-1/TRBV3-2|TRBJ1-6
ASSQDWDRTSPLH
>.|TRBV6-5|TRBJ1-5
ASSQQGAGQPQH
>.|TRBV7-6|TRBJ2-3
ASSPGTMIGTDTQY
>.|TRBV11-1|TRBJ2-7
ASSPRWTGSHEQY
>.|TRBV9|TRBJ2-3
ASSREGTGGFPISDTQY
>.|TRBV11-2|TRBJ2-7
ASSLAHEQY
>few|TRBV4-1|TRBJ1-2
ASSQNDRDRGPYGYT
>.|TRBV4-1|TRBJ2-3
ASSQPPSSGGFSDTQY
>.|TRBV4-1|TRBJ1-2
ASSPDDRTYGYT